This T cell receptor (beta chain) was sequenced during a study of control samples from healthy donors and cancer patients. Trimming removed 1 base from V and 4 bases from J, with 11 bases in between. CDR1 is SGHNT, CDR2 YENEEA, per germline. The CDR3 length is 16 residues. The assay was immunoSEQ multiplex PCR, and TCRdb's table has in-frame clones only and misses some. The table includes about 120,000 clones, 80% to 90% detected once. The receptor comes from a man in his 60s in good health. The sequenced sample was blood. This rearrangement joins TRBV11-3 to TRBJ2-6; the D is unclear. The CDR3: CASSLGPITGANVLTF. CDR3 DNA sequence: TGTGCCAGCAGCTTAGGTCCTATCACCGGGGCCAACGTCCTGACTTTC.